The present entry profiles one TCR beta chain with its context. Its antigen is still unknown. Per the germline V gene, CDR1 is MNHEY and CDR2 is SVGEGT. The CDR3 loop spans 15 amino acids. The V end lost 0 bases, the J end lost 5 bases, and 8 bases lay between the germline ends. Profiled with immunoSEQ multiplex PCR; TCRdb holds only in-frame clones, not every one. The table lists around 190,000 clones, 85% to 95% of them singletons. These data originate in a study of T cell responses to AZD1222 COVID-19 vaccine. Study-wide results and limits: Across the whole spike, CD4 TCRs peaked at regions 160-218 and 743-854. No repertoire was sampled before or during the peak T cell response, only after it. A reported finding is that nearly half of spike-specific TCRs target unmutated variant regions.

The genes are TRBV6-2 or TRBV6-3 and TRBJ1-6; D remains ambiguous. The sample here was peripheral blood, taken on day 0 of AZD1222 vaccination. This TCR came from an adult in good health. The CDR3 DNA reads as TGTGCCAGCAGTTACTCGAATCTGGATAATTCACCCCTCCACTTT. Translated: CASSYSNLDNSPLHF.